Reported below is one T cell receptor (beta chain). The sample comes from a study of identical twins. TCRdb re-called the 5' RACE reads through MiXCR, storing one row per CDR3 protein. The sample includes 1.5 million or so distinct CDR3 sequences, under 35% of them seen just once. The sequence was collected from a newborn girl in good health. Sequencing was performed on cord blood.

CDR3 DNA: TGTGCCAGCAGTTTAGGGGCGGGAGGTACCGGGGAGCTGTTTTTT. Its protein is CASSLGAGGTGELFF. The J gene is TRBJ2-2, the V gene TRBV12-3 or TRBV12-4, with 8 nucleotides matching TRBD2. The CDR3 length is 15 residues. V gave up 1 base and J gave up 5 bases; unmatched junction bases: 3.